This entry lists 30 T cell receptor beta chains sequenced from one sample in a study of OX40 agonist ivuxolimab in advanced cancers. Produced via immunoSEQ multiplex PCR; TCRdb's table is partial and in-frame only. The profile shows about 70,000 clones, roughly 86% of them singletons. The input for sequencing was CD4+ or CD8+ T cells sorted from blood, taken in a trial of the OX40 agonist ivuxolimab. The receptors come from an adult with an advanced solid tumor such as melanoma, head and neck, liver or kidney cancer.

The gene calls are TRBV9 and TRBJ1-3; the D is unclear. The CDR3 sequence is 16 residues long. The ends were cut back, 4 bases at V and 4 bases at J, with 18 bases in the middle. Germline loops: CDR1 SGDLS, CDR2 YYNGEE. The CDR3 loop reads CASSLRLSPSGNTIYF. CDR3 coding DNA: TGTGCCAGCAGCCTAAGGTTATCCCCCTCGGGAAACACCATATATTTT.

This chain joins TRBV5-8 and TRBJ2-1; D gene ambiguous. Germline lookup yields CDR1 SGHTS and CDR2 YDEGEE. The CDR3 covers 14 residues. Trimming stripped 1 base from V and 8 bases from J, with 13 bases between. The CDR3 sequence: CASSLIWVRDEQFF. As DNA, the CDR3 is TGTGCCAGCAGCTTGATATGGGTCCGCGATGAGCAGTTCTTC. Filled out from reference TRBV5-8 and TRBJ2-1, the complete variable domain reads EAGVTQSPTHLIKTRGQQATLRCSPISGHTSVYWYQQALGLGLQFLLWYDEGEERNRGNFPPRFSGRQFPNYSSELNVNALELEDSALYLCASSLIWVRDEQFFGPGTRLTVL.

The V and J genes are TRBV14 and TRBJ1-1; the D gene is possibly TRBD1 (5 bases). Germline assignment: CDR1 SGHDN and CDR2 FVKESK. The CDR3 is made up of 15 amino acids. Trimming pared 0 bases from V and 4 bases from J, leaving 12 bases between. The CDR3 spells CASSQDSGLSTEAFF. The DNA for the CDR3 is TGTGCCAGCAGCCAAGATTCAGGGTTATCCACTGAAGCTTTCTTT.

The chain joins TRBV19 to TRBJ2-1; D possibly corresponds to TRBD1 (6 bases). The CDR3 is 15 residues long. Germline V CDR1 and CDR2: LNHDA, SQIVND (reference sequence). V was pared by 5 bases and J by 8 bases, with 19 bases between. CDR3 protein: CASSPTGKVVDEQFF. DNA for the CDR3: TGTGCCAGTAGTCCTACAGGGAAAGTAGTAGATGAGCAGTTCTTC.

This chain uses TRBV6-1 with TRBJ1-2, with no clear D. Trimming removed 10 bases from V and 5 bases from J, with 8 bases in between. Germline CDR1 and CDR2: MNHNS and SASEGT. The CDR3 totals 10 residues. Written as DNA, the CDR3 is TGTGCCACTGCGGAGTATGGCTACACCTTC. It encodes CATAEYGYTF.

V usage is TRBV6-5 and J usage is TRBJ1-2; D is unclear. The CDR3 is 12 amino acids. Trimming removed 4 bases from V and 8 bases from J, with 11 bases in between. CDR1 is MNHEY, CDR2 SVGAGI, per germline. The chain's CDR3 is CASSSDSRGYTF. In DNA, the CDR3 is TGTGCCAGCAGTTCAGATTCACGGGGCTACACCTTC.

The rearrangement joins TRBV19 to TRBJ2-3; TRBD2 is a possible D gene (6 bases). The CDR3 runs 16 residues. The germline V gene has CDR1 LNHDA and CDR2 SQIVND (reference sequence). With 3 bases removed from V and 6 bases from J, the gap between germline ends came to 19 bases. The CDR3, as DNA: TGTGCCAGTAGTATTGGGCTAGCGAAGGGGTTGGATACGCAGTATTTT. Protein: CASSIGLAKGLDTQYF.

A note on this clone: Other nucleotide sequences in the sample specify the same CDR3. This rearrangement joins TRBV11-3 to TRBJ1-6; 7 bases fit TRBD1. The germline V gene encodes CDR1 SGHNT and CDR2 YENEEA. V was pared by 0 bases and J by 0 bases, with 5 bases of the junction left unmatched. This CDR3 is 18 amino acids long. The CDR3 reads CASSLDQGGSSYNSPLHF. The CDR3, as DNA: TGTGCCAGCAGCTTAGATCAGGGGGGAAGCTCCTATAATTCACCCCTCCACTTT. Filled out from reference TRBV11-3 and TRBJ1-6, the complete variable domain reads EAGVVQSPRYKIIEKKQPVAFWCNPISGHNTLYWYLQNLGQGPELLIRYENEEAVDDSQLPKDRFSAERLKGVDSTLKIQPAELGDSAVYLCASSLDQGGSSYNSPLHFGNGTRLTVT.

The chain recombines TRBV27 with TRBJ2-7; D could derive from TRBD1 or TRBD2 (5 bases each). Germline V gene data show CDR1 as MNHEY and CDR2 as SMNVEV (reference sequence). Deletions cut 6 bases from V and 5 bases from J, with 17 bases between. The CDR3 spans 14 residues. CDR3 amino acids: CASRPPWGLDEQYF. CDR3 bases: TGTGCCAGCAGGCCCCCATGGGGGTTGGACGAGCAGTACTTC.

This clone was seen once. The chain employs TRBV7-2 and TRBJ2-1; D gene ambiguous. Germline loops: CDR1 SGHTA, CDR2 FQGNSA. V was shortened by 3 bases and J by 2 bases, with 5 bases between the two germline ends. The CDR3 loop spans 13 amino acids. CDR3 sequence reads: CASSFGPYNEQFF. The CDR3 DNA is TGTGCCAGCAGCTTTGGGCCCTACAATGAGCAGTTCTTC. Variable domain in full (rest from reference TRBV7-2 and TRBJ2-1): GAGVSQSPSNKVTEKGKDVELRCDPISGHTALYWYRQSLGQGLEFLIYFQGNSAPDKSGLPSDRFSAERTGGSVSTLTIQRTQQEDSAVYLCASSFGPYNEQFFGPGTRLTVL.

CDR3 coding DNA: TGCGCCAGCAGCTCCTTTGGACTAGCGGGTAGGGATTTTTCAGATACGCAGTATTTT. This translates into CASSSFGLAGRDFSDTQYF. The chain carries TRBV5-1 and TRBJ2-3, with TRBD2 identical over 11 bases. The CDR3 sequence is 19 residues long. Germline V CDR1 and CDR2: SGHRS, YFSETQ. The trim removed 3 bases at V and 4 bases at J, leaving 16 bases unmatched.

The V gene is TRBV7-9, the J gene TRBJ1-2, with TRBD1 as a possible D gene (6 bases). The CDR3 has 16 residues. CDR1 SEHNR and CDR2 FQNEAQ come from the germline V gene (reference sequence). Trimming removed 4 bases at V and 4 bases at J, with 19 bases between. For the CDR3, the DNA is TGTGCCAGCAGCTATCCTCCGGGACATAAAAGCTATGGCTACACCTTC. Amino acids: CASSYPPGHKSYGYTF.

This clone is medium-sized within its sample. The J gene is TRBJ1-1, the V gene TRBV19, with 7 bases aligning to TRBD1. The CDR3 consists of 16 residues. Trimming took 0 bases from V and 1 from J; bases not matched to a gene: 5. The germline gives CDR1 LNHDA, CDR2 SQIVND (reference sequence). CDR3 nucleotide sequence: TGTGCCAGTAGTATAGACCGGGGACAGACGAACACTGAAGCTTTCTTT. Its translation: CASSIDRGQTNTEAFF.

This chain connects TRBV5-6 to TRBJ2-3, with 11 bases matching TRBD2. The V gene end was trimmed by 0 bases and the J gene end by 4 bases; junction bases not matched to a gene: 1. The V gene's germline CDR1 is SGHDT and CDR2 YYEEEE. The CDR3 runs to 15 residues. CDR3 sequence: CASSLVAGGPDTQYF. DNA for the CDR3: TGTGCCAGCAGCTTGGTAGCGGGGGGGCCAGATACGCAGTATTTT. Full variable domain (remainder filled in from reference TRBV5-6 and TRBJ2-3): DAGVTQSPTHLIKTRGQQVTLRCSPKSGHDTVSWYQQALGQGPQFIFQYYEEEERQRGNFPDRFSGHQFPNYSSELNVNALLLGDSALYLCASSLVAGGPDTQYFGPGTRLTVL.

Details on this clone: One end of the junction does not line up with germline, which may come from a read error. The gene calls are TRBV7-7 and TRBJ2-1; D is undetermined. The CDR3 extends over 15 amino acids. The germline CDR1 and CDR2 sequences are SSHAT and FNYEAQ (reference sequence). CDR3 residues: CASSPQVRSYNEQFF. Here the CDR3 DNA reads TGTGCTAGCAGCCCTCAGGTTCGCTCCTACAATGAGCAGTTCTTC. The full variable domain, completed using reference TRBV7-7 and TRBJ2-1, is GAGVSQSPRYKVTKRGQDVTLRCDPISSHATLYWYQQALGQGPEFLTYFNYEAQPDKSGLPSDRFSAERPEGSISTLTIQRTEQRDSAMYRCASSPQVRSYNEQFFGPGTRLTVL.

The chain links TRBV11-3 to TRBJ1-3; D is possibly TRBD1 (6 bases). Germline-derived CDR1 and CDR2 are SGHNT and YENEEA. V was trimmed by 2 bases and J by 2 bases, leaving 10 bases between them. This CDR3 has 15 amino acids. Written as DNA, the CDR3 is TGTGCCAGCAGCTTATTCGACAGGACTGGAAACACCATATATTTT. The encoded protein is CASSLFDRTGNTIYF.

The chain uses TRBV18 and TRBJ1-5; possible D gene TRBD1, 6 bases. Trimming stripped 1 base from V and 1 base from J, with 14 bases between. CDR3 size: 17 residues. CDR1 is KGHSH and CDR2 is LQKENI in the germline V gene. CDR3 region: CASSPLLLQGSNQPQHF. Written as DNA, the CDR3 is TGTGCCAGCTCACCACTTCTTCTACAGGGAAGCAATCAGCCCCAGCATTTT. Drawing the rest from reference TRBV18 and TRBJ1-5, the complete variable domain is NAGVMQNPRHLVRRRGQEARLRCSPMKGHSHVYWYRQLPEEGLKFMVYLQKENIIDESGMPKERFSAEFPKEGPSILRIQQVVRGDSAAYFCASSPLLLQGSNQPQHFGDGTRLSIL.

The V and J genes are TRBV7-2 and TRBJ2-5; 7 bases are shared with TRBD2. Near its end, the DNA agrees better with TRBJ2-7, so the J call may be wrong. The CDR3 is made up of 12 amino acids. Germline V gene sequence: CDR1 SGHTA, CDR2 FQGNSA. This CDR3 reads CASSSSGYEQYF. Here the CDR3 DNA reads TGTGCCAGCAGCTCTAGCGGCTACGAGCAGTACTTC.

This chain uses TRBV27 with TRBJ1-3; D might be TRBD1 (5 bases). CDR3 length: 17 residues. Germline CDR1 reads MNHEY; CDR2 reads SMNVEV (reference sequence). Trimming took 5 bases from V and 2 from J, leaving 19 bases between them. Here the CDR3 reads CASSKSGTAGPGNTIYF. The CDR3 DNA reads TGTGCCAGCAGTAAATCAGGGACGGCGGGGCCTGGAAACACCATATATTTT.

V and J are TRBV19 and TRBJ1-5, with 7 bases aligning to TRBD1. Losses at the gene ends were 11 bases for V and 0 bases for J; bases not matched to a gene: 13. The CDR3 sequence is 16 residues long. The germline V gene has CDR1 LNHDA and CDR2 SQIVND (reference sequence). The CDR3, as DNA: TGTGCCTGTAAGAACAGGGGACCCGTTAGCAATCAGCCCCAGCATTTT. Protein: CACKNRGPVSNQPQHF.

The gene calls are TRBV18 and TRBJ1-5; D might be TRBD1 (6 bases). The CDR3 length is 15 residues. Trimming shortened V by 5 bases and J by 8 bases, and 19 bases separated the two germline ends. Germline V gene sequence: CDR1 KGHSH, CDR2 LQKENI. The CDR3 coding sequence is TGTGCCAGCTCAGAACAGGGAAGTGGAATGGAGCCCCAGCATTTT. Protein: CASSEQGSGMEPQHF.

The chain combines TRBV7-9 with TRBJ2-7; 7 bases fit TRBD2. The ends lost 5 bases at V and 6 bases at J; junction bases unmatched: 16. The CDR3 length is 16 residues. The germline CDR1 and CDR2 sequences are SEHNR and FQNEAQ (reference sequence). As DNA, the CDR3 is TGTGCCAGCAGCGATCAGCGGGGCGGCCGTCCGGGCGAGCAGTACTTC. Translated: CASSDQRGGRPGEQYF.

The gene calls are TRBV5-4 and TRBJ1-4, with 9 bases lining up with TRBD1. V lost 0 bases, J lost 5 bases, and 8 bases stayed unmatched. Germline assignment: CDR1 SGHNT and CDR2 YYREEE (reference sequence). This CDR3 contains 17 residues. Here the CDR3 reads CASSLVSPGTGNEKLFF. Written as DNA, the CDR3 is TGTGCCAGCAGCTTGGTAAGTCCCGGGACAGGGAATGAAAAACTGTTTTTT.

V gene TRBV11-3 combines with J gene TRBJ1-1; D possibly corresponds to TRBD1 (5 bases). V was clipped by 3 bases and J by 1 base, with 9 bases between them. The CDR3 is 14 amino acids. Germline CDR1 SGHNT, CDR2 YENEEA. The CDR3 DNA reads TGTGCCAGCAGCTTTGGGACGAAGAACACTGAAGCTTTCTTT. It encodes CASSFGTKNTEAFF.

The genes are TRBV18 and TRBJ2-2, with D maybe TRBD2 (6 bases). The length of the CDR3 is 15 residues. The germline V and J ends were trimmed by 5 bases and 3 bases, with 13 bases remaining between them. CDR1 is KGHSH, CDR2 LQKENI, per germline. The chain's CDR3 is CASSYRLGDTGELFF. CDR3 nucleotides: TGTGCCAGCTCATACCGACTAGGGGACACCGGGGAGCTGTTTTTT.

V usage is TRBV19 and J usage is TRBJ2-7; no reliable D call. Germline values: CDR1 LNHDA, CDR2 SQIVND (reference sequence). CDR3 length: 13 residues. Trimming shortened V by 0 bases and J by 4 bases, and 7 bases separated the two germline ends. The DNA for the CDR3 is TGTGCCAGTAGTATAGAGCCCGGGTACGAGCAGTACTTC. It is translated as CASSIEPGYEQYF. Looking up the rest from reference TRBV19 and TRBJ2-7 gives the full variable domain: DGGITQSPKYLFRKEGQNVTLSCEQNLNHDAMYWYRQDPGQGLRLIYYSQIVNDFQKGDIAEGYSVSREKKESFPLTVTSAQKNPTAFYLCASSIEPGYEQYFGPGTRLTVT.

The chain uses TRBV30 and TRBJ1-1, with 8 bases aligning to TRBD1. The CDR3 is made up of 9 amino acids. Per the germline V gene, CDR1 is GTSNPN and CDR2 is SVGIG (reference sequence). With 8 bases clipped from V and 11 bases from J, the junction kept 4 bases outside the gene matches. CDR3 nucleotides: TGTGCCGGGGACAGGCTGGCTTTCTTT. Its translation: CAGDRLAFF.

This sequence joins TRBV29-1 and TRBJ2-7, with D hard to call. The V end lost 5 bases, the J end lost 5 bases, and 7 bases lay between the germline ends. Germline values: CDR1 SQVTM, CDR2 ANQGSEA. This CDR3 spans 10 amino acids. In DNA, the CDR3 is TGCAGCGTTCAGGACCACGAGCAGTACTTC. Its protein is CSVQDHEQYF.

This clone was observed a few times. The CDR3 protein is CASRLADRRNTEAFF. CDR3 bases: TGTGCCAGCAGACTCGCCGACAGACGGAACACTGAAGCTTTCTTT. The rearrangement uses TRBV11-2 and TRBJ1-1; possible D gene TRBD1, 5 bases. V lost 6 bases and J lost 1, with 15 bases in between. CDR3 size: 15 residues. Germline CDR1 reads SGHAT; CDR2 reads FQNNGV.

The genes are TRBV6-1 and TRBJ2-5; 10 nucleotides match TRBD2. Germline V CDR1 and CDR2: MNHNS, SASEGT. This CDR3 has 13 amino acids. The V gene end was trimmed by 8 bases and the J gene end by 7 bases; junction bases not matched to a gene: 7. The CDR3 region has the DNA TGTGCCAGCCCAGTGATAGCGGGGGGGACCCAGTACTTC. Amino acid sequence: CASPVIAGGTQYF.